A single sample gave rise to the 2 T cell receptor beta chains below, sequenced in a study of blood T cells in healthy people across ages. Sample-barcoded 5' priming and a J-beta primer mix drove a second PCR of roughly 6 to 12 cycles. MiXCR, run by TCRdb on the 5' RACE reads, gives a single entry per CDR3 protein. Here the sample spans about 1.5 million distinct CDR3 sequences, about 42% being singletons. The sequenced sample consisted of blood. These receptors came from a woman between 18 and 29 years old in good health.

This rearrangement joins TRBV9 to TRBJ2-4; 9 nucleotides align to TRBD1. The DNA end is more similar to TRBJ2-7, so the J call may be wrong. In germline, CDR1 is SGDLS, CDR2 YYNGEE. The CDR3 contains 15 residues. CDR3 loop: CASSVTGQGAYEQYF. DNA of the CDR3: TGTGCCAGCAGCGTAACGGGACAGGGAGCCTACGAGCAGTACTTC.

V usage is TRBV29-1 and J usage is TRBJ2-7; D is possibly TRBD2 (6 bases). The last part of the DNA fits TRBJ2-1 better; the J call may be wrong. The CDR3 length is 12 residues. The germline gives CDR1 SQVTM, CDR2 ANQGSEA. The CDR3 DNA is TGCAGCGTTGAGGGGGACTCCTACGAGCAGTTCTTC. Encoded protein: CSVEGDSYEQFF.